A selection of T cell receptor beta chains follows, all from one sample in a study of T cell changes during pregnancy in multiple sclerosis. TCRdb keeps only in-frame clones here, not all; method: immunoSEQ multiplex PCR. Of about 79,000 clones listed, about 93% are singletons. The sequenced sample was CD4+ T cells from peripheral blood mononuclear cells, obtained in the second trimester of pregnancy. The receptors originated from a female donor with multiple sclerosis, enrolled in a pregnancy study. The conserved cysteine and the conserved F or W are not part of the CDR3 here.

ASSASGGSYEQY	12	TRBV19	TRBJ2-7
AWSGGQGAGTEAF	13	TRBV30	TRBJ1-1
ASSPRGAPKSSYNEQF	16	TRBV4-1	TRBJ2-1
ATSHSQGRSGNTIY	14	TRBV15	TRBJ1-3
ASSGRTEAF	9	TRBV19	TRBJ1-1
ASSSPGENSPLH	12	TRBV7-9	TRBJ1-6
ASSFWAGSSYNEQF	14	TRBV11-3	TRBJ2-1
SVSGTEAF	8	TRBV29-1	TRBJ1-1
ASSGTGFNEKLF	12	TRBV10-2	TRBJ1-4
ASSEQNSGANVLT	13	TRBV2	TRBJ2-6
ASSSGTDYEQY	11	TRBV28	TRBJ2-7
ASSMNRDRDPTSNQPQH	17	TRBV19	TRBJ1-5
AWSTSKGGELF	11	TRBV30	TRBJ2-2
ASSYPQVYEQY	11	TRBV7-2	TRBJ2-7
ASSSRFEQF	9	TRBV6-5	TRBJ2-1
ASSPTTGPGGYGYT	14	TRBV14	TRBJ1-2
ASSIGFGRGGALHYGYT	17	TRBV19	TRBJ1-2
ASSQVTRTSGTYEQY	15	TRBV5-4	TRBJ2-7
ASSFLTSGRYNEQF	14	TRBV27	TRBJ2-1
ASSLAQTTDTQY	12	TRBV5-1	TRBJ2-3
ASSRRGHSTEAF	12	TRBV5-6	TRBJ1-1
ASSQESRGRTEAF	13	TRBV4-1	TRBJ1-1
ASSKLTSYNEQF	12	TRBV11-3	TRBJ2-1
ASSLSVMNENTEAF	14	TRBV7-9	TRBJ1-1
ASSLDWGGKGYT	12	TRBV5-1	TRBJ1-2
AWNIRTAGDVYNSPLH	16	TRBV30	TRBJ1-6
ASSPPAEGYGYT	12	TRBV7-2	TRBJ1-2
ASSLPTGRTEAF	12	TRBV5-6	TRBJ1-1
AISESTGVNSPLH	13	TRBV10-3	TRBJ1-6
ASSATSGPSYEQY	13	TRBV7-2	TRBJ2-7
ASRLEGLSYNEQF	13	TRBV2	TRBJ2-1
ASSQDLASGDYTDTQY	16	TRBV4-2	TRBJ2-3